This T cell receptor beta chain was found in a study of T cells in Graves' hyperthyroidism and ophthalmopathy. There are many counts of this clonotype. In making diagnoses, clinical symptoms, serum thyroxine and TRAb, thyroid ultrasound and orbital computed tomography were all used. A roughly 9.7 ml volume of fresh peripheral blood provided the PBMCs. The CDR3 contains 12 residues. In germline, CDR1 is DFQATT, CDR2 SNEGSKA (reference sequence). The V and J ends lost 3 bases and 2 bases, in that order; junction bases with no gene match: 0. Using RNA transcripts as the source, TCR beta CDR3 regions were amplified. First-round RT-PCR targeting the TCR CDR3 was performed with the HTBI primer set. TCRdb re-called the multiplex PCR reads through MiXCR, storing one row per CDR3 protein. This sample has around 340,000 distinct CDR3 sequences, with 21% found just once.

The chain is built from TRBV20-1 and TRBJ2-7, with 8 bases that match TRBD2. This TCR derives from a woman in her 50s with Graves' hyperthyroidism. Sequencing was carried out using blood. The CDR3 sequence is CSARTSAYEQYF. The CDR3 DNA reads TGCAGTGCTAGGACTAGCGCCTACGAGCAGTACTTC.